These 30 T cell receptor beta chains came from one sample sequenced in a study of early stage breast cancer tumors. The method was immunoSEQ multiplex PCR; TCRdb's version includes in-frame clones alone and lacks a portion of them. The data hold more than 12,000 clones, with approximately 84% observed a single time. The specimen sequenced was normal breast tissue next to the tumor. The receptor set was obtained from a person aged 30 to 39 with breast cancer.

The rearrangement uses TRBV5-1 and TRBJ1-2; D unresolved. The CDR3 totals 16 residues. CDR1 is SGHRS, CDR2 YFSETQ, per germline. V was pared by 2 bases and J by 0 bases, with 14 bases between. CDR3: CASSLLIEQANYGYTF. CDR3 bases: TGCGCCAGCAGCTTACTGATTGAGCAGGCTAACTATGGCTACACCTTC.

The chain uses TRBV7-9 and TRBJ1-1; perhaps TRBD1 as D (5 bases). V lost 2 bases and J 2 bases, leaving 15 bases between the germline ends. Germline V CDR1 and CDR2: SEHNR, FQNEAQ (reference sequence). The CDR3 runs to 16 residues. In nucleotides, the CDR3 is TGTGCCAGCAGCTTATTCAGGGCGGGCGGAAACACTGAAGCTTTCTTT. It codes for CASSLFRAGGNTEAFF.

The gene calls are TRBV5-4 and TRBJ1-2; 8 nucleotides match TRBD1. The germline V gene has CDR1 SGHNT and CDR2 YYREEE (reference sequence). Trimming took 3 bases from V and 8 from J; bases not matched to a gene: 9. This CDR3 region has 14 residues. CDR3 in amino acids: CASSSGQGRGGYTF. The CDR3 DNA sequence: TGTGCCAGCAGCTCCGGACAGGGACGGGGGGGCTACACCTTC.

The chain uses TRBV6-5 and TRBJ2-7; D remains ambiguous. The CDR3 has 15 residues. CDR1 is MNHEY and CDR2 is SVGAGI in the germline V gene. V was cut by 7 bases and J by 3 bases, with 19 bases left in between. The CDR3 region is CASTLVVAGFYEQYF. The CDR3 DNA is TGTGCCAGCACCCTCGTAGTTGCCGGGTTCTACGAGCAGTACTTC.

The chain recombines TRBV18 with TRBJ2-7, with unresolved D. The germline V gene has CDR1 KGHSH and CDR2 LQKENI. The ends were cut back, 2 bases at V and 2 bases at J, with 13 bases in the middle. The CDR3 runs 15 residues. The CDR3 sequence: CASSPTQQNPYEQYF. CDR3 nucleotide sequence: TGTGCCAGCTCACCAACACAACAGAACCCCTACGAGCAGTACTTC.

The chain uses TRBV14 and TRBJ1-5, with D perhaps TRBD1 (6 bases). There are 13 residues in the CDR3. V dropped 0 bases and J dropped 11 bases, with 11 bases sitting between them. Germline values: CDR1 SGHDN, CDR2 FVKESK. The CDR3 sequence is CASSQDRGKAQHF. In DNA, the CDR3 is TGTGCCAGCAGCCAAGACAGGGGAAAGGCCCAGCATTTT.

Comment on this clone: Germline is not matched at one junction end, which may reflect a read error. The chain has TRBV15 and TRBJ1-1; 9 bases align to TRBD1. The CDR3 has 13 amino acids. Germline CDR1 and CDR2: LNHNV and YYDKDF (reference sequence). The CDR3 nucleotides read TGTGCCACCAGCAGCACAGGGGGCACTGAGGCTTTCTTT. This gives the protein CATSSTGGTEAFF.

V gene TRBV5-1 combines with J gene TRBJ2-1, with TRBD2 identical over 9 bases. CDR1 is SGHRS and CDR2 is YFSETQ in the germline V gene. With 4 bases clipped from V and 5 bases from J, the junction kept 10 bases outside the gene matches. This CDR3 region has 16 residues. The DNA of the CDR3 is TGCGCCAGCAGCCTCCGCGCGGCGGGAGGGGACAATGAGCAGTTCTTC. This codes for CASSLRAAGGDNEQFF.

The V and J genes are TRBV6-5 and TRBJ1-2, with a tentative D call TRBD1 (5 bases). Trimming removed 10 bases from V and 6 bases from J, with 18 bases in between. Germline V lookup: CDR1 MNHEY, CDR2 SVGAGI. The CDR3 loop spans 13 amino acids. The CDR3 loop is CATNRWSPDGYTF. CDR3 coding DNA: TGTGCCACCAACAGGTGGTCCCCGGATGGCTACACCTTC.

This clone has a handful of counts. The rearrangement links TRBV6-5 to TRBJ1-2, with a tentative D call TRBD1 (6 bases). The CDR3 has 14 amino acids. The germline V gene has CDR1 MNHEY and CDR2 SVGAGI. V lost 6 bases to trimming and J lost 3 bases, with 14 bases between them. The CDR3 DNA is TGTGCCAGCAGCCGTACTCCAGGGGACTATGGCTACACCTTC. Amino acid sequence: CASSRTPGDYGYTF.

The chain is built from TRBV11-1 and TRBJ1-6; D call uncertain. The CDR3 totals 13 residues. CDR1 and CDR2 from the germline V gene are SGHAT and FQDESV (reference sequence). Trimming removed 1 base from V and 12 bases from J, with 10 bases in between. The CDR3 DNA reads TGTGCCAGCAGCTTAGGGGTTGCCGTACCCCTCCACTTT. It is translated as CASSLGVAVPLHF.

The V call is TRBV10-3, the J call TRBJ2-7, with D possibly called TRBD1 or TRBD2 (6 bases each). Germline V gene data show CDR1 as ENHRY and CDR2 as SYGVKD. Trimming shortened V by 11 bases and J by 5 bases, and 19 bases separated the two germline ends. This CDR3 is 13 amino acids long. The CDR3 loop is CALRGQGGNEQYF. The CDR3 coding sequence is TGTGCCCTCCGGGGGCAGGGCGGGAACGAGCAGTACTTC.

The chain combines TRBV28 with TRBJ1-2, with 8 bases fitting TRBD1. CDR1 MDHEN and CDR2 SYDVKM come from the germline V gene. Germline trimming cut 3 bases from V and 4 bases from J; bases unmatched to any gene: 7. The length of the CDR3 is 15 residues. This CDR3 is CASSFGQGTGYGYTF. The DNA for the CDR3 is TGTGCCAGCAGTTTTGGCCAGGGGACAGGCTATGGCTACACCTTC.

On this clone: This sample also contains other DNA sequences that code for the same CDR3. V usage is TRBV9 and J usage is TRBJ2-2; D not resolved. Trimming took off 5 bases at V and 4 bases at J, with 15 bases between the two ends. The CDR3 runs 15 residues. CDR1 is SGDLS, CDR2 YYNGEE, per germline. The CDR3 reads CASSTRSEPTGELFF. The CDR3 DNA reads TGTGCCAGCAGTACCCGCAGTGAGCCCACCGGGGAGCTGTTTTTT.

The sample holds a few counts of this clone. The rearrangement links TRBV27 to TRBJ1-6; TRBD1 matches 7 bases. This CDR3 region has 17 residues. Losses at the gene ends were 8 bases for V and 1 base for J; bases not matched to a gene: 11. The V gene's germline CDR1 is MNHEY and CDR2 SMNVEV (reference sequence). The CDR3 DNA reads TGTGCCAGCCGCCCAGGGGGGATAAGGTCCTATAATTCACCCCTCCACTTT. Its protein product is CASRPGGIRSYNSPLHF.

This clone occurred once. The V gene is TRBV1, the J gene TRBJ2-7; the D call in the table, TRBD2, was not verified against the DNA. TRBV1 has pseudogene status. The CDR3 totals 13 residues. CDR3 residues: CTSSQEVNGEQYF. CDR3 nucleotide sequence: TGCACCAGCAGCCAAGAGGTGAACGGCGAGCAGTACTTC.

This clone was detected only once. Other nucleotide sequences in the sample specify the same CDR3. The CDR3 here is CASSSRRGDNEQFF. The CDR3 bases are TGTGCCAGCAGCTCCAGGAGGGGGGACAATGAGCAGTTCTTC. The chain uses TRBV6-6 and TRBJ2-1; TRBD1 or TRBD2 may be the D gene (6 bases each). Germline lookup yields CDR1 MNHNY and CDR2 SVGAGI (reference sequence). V lost 6 bases and J 5 bases, leaving 14 bases between the germline ends. This CDR3 region has 14 residues.

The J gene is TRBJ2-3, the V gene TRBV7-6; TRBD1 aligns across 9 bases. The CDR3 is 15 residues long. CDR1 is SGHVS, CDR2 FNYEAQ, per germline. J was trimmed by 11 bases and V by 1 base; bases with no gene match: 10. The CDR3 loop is CASSLEVLRDRVQYF. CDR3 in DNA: TGTGCCAGCAGCTTAGAAGTTTTAAGGGACAGGGTGCAGTATTTT.

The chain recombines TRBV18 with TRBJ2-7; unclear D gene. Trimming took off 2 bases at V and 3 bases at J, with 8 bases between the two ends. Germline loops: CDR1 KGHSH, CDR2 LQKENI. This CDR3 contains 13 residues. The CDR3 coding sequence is TGTGCCAGCTCACCAGAACATGACTACGAGCAGTACTTC. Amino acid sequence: CASSPEHDYEQYF.

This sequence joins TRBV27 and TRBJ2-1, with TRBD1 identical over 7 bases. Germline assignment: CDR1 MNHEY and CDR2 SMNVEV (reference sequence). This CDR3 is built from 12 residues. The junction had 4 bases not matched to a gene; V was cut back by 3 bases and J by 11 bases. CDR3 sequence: CASSFSQGKQFF. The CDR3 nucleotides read TGTGCCAGCAGTTTCTCACAGGGGAAGCAGTTCTTC.

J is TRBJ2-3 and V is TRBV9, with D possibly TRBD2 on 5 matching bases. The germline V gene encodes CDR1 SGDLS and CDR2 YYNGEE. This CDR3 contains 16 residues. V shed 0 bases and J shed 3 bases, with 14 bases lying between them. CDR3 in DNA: TGTGCCAGCAGCGTAGGCCGAGGGAGACGGACAGATACGCAGTATTTT. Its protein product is CASSVGRGRRTDTQYF.

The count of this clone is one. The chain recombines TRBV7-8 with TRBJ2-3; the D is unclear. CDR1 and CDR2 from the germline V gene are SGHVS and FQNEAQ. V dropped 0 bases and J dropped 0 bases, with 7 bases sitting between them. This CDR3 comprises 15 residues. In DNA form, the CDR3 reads TGTGCCAGCAGCTTAGCGGCAACTAGCACAGATACGCAGTATTTT. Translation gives CASSLAATSTDTQYF.

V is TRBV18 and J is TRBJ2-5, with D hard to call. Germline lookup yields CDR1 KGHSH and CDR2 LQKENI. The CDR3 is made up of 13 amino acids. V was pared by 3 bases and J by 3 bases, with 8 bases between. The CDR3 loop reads CASSPSPEETQYF. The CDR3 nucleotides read TGTGCCAGCTCACCTTCTCCGGAAGAGACCCAGTACTTC.

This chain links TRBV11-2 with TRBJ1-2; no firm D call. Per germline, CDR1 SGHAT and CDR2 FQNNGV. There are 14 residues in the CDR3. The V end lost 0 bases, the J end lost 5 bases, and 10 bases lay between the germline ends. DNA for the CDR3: TGTGCCAGCAGCTTAGAGGGAGGACCATATGGCTACACCTTC. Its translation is CASSLEGGPYGYTF.

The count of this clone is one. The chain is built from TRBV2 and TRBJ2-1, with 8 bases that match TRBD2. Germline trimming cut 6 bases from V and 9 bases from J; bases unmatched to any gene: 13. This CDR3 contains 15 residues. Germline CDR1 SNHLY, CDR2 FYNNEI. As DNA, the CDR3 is TGTGCCAGCAGCATGGTCGAGCGGGAGACGGGTGAGCAGTTCTTC. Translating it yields CASSMVERETGEQFF.

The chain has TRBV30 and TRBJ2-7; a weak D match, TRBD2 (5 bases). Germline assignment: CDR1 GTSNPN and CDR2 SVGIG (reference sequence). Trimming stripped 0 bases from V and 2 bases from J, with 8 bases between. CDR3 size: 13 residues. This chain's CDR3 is CAWSVEGPYEQYF. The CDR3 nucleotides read TGTGCCTGGAGTGTAGAGGGCCCCTACGAGCAGTACTTC.

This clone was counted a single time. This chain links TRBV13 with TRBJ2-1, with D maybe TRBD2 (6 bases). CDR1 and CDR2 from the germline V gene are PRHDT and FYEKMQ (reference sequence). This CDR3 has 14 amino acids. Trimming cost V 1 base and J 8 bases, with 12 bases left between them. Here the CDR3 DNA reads TGTGCCAGCAGCTTAGAGCGCGGGATAGATGAGCAGTTCTTC. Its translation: CASSLERGIDEQFF. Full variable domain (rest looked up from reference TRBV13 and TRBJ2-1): AAGVIQSPRHLIKEKRETATLKCYPIPRHDTVYWYQQGPGQDPQFLISFYEKMQSDKGSIPDRFSAQQFSDYHSELNMSSLELGDSALYFCASSLERGIDEQFFGPGTRLTVL.

The CDR3: CASQTLGYMNTEAFF. CDR3 sequence (DNA): TGTGCCAGCCAAACCCTAGGGTATATGAACACTGAAGCTTTCTTT. This chain joins TRBV27 and TRBJ1-1; D remains ambiguous. V lost 8 bases, J lost 0 bases, and 16 bases lay in between. The germline CDR1 and CDR2 sequences are MNHEY and SMNVEV (reference sequence). There are 15 residues in the CDR3.

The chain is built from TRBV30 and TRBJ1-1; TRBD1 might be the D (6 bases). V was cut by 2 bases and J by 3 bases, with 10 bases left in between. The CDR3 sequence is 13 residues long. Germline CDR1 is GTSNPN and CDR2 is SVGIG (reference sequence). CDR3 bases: TGTGCCTGGAGTTCACAGGGATACACTGAAGCTTTCTTT. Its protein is CAWSSQGYTEAFF.

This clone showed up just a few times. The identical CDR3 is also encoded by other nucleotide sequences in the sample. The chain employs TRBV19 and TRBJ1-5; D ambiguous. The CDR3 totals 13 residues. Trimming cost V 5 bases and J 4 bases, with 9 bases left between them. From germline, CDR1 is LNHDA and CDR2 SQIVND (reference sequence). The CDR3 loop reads CASSSGLNQPQHF. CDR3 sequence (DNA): TGTGCCAGTAGTTCTGGTCTGAATCAGCCCCAGCATTTT.